Listed below are T cell receptor beta chains from one sample, sequenced in a study of T-cell reconstitution after alpha-beta-depleted transplantation in children. MiXCR, applied by TCRdb to the PCR reads, yields one record per CDR3 protein. The sample carries roughly 200,000 distinct CDR3 sequences, 6.6% recorded once. The sample consisted of PBMCs, taken before TCRalphabeta/CD19-depleted stem cell transplant. These TCRs come from a boy aged 2 to 9 with acute lymphoblastic leukemia, due to receive a stem cell transplant. CDR3s leave out the opening cysteine and the closing phenylalanine or tryptophan.

V gene: TRBV12-3/TRBV12-4; J gene: TRBJ2-7; CDR3 protein: ASSLNSGYEQY
V gene: TRBV6-5; J gene: TRBJ2-1; CDR3 protein: ASSYAPGSSGYNEQF
V gene: TRBV19; J gene: TRBJ2-4; CDR3 protein: ASSIASVLPKNIQY
V gene: TRBV15; J gene: TRBJ1-4; CDR3 protein: ATSRVATNEKLF
V gene: TRBV7-9; J gene: TRBJ1-1; CDR3 protein: ASSQTGANTEAF
V gene: TRBV11-3; J gene: TRBJ2-2; CDR3 protein: ASSLGLAGDTGELF
V gene: TRBV29-1; J gene: TRBJ2-1; CDR3 protein: SVDTGSGRTEHLYNEQF
V gene: TRBV28; J gene: TRBJ2-3; CDR3 protein: ASGPTSGILGDTQY
V gene: TRBV14; J gene: TRBJ2-6; CDR3 protein: ASSRADRGFSGANVLT
V gene: TRBV12-3/TRBV12-4; J gene: TRBJ2-3; CDR3 protein: ASSLSGRAGADTQY
V gene: TRBV13; J gene: TRBJ2-7; CDR3 protein: ASSSRTETYEQY
V gene: TRBV29-1; J gene: TRBJ2-1; CDR3 protein: SVENRGGSYNEQF
V gene: TRBV28; J gene: TRBJ2-3; CDR3 protein: ASSFRQSTDTQY
V gene: TRBV19; J gene: TRBJ2-7; CDR3 protein: ASSASTYGYEQY
V gene: TRBV20-1; J gene: TRBJ2-7; CDR3 protein: SARDPRQGISYEQY
V gene: TRBV28; J gene: TRBJ2-7; CDR3 protein: ASKNDGYEQY
V gene: TRBV18; J gene: TRBJ2-7; CDR3 protein: ASSRSAGDDEQY
V gene: TRBV28; J gene: TRBJ2-5; CDR3 protein: ASQTKGGQETQY
V gene: TRBV12-3/TRBV12-4; J gene: TRBJ2-1; CDR3 protein: ASIGGALYNEQF
V gene: TRBV24-1; J gene: TRBJ1-5; CDR3 protein: ATSDAGNDQPQH
V gene: TRBV6-5; J gene: TRBJ1-5; CDR3 protein: ASRPTGGPGNQPQH
V gene: TRBV5-6; J gene: TRBJ1-5; CDR3 protein: ASSFGGGQPQH
V gene: TRBV4-3; J gene: TRBJ2-7; CDR3 protein: ASSQGTSGSSYEQY
V gene: TRBV5-1; J gene: TRBJ1-1; CDR3 protein: ASSLIFSVNTEAF
V gene: TRBV2; J gene: TRBJ2-1; CDR3 protein: ASTGTGDNEQF
V gene: TRBV2; J gene: TRBJ2-1; CDR3 protein: ASSVAGPEQF
V gene: TRBV12-3/TRBV12-4; J gene: TRBJ1-5; CDR3 protein: ASGPGGSNQPQH
V gene: TRBV25-1; J gene: TRBJ2-2; CDR3 protein: ASRGKGATGELF
V gene: TRBV12-3/TRBV12-4; J gene: TRBJ2-3; CDR3 protein: ASSNRDRGTDTQY
V gene: TRBV7-8; J gene: TRBJ2-3; CDR3 protein: ASSLGLAGGGTQY